Shown below are 5 T cell receptor beta chains from a single sample sequenced in a study of T cell responses to AZD1222 COVID-19 vaccine. Produced via immunoSEQ multiplex PCR; TCRdb's table is partial and in-frame only. Seen here are over 95,000 clones, just under 90% observed once, and the top ten hold 10% to 15%. The sample here was peripheral blood, taken on day 0 of AZD1222 vaccination. The receptors were gathered from an adult in good health.

The V and J genes are TRBV11-3 and TRBJ1-5; 8 bases map to TRBD1. V was clipped by 6 bases and J by 4 bases; unmatched bases: 17. Germline V gives CDR1 SGHNT, CDR2 YENEEA. The CDR3 covers 18 residues. The CDR3: CASSSDRAPRKSNQPQHF. The CDR3 DNA sequence: TGTGCCAGCAGTTCGGACAGGGCGCCGAGGAAATCGAATCAGCCCCAGCATTTT.

The chain couples TRBV5-4 to TRBJ1-1, with D perhaps matching TRBD1 (5 bases). The CDR3 consists of 14 residues. Trimming pared 0 bases from V and 5 bases from J, leaving 11 bases between. The germline V gene has CDR1 SGHNT and CDR2 YYREEE (reference sequence). CDR3 sequence (DNA): TGTGCCAGCAGCTTGGGCCCCCGGGGGACTGAAGCTTTCTTT. It yields the protein CASSLGPRGTEAFF.

The CDR3 sequence: CASRRASGVTDTQYF. In DNA, the CDR3 is TGTGCCAGCAGGCGCGCTAGCGGAGTCACAGATACGCAGTATTTT. The chain joins TRBV6-5 to TRBJ2-3; the match to TRBD2 covers 7 bases. The CDR3 is 15 amino acids. Trimming took 6 bases from V and 2 from J; bases not matched to a gene: 8. Looked up from germline, CDR1 is MNHEY and CDR2 is SVGAGI.

The J gene is TRBJ1-2, the V gene TRBV5-6; TRBD1 aligns across 12 bases. The CDR3 is made up of 15 amino acids. CDR1 and CDR2 (germline): SGHDT, YYEEEE. CDR3 protein: CASSPGTGGNYGYTF. CDR3 in DNA: TGTGCGAGTTCCCCCGGGACAGGGGGCAACTATGGCTACACCTTC.

This clone was recorded only once. The rearrangement uses TRBV2 and TRBJ2-5; perhaps TRBD2 as D (6 bases). CDR3 size: 15 residues. The germline gives CDR1 SNHLY, CDR2 FYNNEI. V shed 6 bases and J shed 1 base, with 15 bases lying between them. Written as DNA, the CDR3 is TGTGCCAGCAGGCGTGGGACTTCACGCCAAGAGACCCAGTACTTC. Its translation: CASRRGTSRQETQYF.